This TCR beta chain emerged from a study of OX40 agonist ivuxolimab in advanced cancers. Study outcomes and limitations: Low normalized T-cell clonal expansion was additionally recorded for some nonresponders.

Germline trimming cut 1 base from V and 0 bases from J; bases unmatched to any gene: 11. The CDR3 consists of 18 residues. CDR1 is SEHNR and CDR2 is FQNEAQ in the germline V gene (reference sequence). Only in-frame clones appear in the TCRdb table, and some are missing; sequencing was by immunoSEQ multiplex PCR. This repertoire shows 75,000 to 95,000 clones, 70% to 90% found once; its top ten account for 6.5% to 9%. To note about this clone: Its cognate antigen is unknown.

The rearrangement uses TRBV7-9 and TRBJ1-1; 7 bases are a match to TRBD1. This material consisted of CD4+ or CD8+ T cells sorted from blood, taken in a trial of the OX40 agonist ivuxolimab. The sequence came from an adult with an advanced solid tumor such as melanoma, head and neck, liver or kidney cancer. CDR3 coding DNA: TGTGCCAGCAGCTTAGGGCCGCGATCAGGGGGTGTGAACACTGAAGCTTTCTTT. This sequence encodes CASSLGPRSGGVNTEAFF.